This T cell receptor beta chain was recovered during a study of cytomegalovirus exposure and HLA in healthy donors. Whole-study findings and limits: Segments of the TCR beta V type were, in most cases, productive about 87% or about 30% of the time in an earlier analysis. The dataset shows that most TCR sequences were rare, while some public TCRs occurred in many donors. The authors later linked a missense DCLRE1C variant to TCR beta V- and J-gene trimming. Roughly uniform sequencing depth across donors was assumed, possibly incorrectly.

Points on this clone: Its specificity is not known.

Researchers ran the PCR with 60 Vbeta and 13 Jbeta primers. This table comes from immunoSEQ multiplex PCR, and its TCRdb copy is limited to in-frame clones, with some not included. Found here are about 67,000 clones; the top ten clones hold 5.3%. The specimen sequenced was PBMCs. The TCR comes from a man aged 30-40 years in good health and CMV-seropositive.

The CDR3 loop reads CASSEDRAREKLFF. CDR3 sequence (DNA): TGTGCCAGCAGTGAAGACAGGGCCAGGGAAAAACTGTTTTTT. This rearrangement joins TRBV6-1 to TRBJ1-4; a weak D match, TRBD1 (6 bases). The CDR3 sequence is 14 residues long. Germline CDR1 reads MNHNS; CDR2 reads SASEGT. The V end lost 1 base, the J end lost 8 bases, and 11 bases lay between the germline ends.